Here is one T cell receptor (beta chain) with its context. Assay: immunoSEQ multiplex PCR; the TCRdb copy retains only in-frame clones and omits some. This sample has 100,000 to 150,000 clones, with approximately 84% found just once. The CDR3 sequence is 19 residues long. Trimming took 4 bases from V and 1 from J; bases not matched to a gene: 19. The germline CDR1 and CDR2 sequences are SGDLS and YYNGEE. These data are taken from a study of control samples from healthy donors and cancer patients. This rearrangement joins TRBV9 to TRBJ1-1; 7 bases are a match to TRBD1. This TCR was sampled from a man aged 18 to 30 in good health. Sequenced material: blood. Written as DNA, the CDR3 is TGTGCCAGCAGCCCAGGAAGACAGGGCGGATTGAGAACGAACACTGAAGCTTTCTTT. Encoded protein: CASSPGRQGGLRTNTEAFF.